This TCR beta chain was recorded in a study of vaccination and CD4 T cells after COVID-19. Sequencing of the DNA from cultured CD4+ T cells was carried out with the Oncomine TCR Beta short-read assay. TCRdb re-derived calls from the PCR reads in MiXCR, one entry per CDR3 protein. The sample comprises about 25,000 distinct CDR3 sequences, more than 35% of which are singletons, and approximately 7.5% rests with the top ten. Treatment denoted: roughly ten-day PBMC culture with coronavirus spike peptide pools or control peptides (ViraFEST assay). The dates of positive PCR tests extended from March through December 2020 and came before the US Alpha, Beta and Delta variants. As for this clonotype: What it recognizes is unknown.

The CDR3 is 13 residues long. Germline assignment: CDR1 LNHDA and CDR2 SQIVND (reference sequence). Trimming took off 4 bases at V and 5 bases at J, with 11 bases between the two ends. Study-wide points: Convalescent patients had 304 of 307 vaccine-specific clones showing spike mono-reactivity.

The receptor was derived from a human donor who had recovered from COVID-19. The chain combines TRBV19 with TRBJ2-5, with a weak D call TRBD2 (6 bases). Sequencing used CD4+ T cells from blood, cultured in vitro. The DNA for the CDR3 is TGTGCCAGTAGTACCGATCGGGGGGAGACCCAGTACTTC. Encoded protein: CASSTDRGETQYF.